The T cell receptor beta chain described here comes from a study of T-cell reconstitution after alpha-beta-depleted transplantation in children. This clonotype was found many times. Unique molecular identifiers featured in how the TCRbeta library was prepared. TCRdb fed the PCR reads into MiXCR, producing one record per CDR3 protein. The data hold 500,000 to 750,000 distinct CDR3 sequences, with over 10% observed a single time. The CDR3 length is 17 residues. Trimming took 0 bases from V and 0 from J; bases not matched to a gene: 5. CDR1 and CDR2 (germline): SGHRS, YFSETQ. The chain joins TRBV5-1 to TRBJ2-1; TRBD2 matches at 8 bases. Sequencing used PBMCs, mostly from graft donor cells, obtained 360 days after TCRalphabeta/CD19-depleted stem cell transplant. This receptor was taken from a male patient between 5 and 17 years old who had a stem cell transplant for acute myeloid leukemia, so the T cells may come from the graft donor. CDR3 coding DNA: TGCGCCAGCAGCTTGGTAGGTAGCGGGAACTCCTACAATGAGCAGTTCTTC. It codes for CASSLVGSGNSYNEQFF.